These 12 T cell receptor beta chains were sequenced from one sample in a study of metastatic and nonmetastatic thyroid tumors. No patient received treatment before thyroid surgery. TCRdb re-clonotyped the PCR reads via MiXCR. The sample lists approximately 41,000 clones; 28% were seen once. Sequencing was performed on blood. Receptor source: a male donor with papillary thyroid cancer or a benign thyroid nodule (not recorded which). Some clones in this sample may be carry-over from other donors' samples.

The rearrangement joins TRBV3-1 to TRBJ2-7, with TRBD2 as a possible D gene (5 bases). V gave up 1 base and J gave up 9 bases, with 19 bases separating them. This CDR3 comprises 15 residues. Germline CDR1 LGHDT, CDR2 YNNKEL (reference sequence). The DNA for the CDR3 is TGTGCCAGCAGCCAAGGGACTCGCGTCATGCTGGGGCAGTACTTC. As protein: CASSQGTRVMLGQYF.

This clone was observed at least ten times. Distinct nucleotide sequences in the sample also encode this CDR3. This chain connects TRBV29-1 to TRBJ2-5, with unresolved D. The length of the CDR3 is 14 residues. Trimming removed 3 bases from V and 5 bases from J, with 16 bases in between. Germline V CDR1 and CDR2: SQVTM, ANQGSEA. CDR3: CSVDIAGVEETQYF. CDR3 in DNA: TGCAGCGTTGATATAGCTGGGGTCGAGGAGACCCAGTACTTC.

This clone has a count of ten or more. The chain is built from TRBV11-2 and TRBJ1-3; D call uncertain. Germline V lookup: CDR1 SGHAT, CDR2 FQNNGV. The CDR3 consists of 14 residues. Trimming removed 5 bases at V and 4 bases at J, with 12 bases between. The DNA for the CDR3 is TGTGCCAGCAGCCCCGTGTGGGCCGGAAACACCATATATTTT. Protein sequence: CASSPVWAGNTIYF.

The chain employs TRBV27 and TRBJ2-7; 9 positions match TRBD2. The CDR3 has 16 residues. The ends lost 3 bases at V and 7 bases at J; junction bases unmatched: 13. Looked up from germline, CDR1 is MNHEY and CDR2 is SMNVEV (reference sequence). CDR3 amino acids: CASSFRWAGGTGEQYF. CDR3 bases: TGTGCCAGCAGTTTCCGTTGGGCGGGGGGGACGGGAGAGCAGTACTTC.

V usage is TRBV7-8 and J usage is TRBJ1-5; 9 bases map to TRBD1. The CDR3 loop spans 14 amino acids. J was trimmed by 8 bases and V by 6 bases; bases with no gene match: 8. Germline CDR1 SGHVS, CDR2 FQNEAQ. The CDR3 here is CASRWDREGKPQHF. CDR3 in DNA: TGTGCCAGCAGATGGGACAGGGAAGGCAAGCCCCAGCATTTT.

The chain is built from TRBV4-2 and TRBJ1-2, with no clear D. V was trimmed by 0 bases and J by 3 bases, leaving 5 bases between them. The V gene's germline CDR1 is LGHNA and CDR2 YNFKEQ. This CDR3 has 13 amino acids. CDR3 sequence (DNA): TGTGCCAGCAGCCAAGAGCAGGACTATGGCTACACCTTC. Amino acids: CASSQEQDYGYTF.

This clone showed up just a few times. The chain carries TRBV6-1 and TRBJ1-1; D possibly corresponds to TRBD1 (5 bases). With 5 bases removed from V and 8 bases from J, the gap between germline ends came to 15 bases. Germline CDR1 MNHNS, CDR2 SASEGT. The CDR3 is 13 residues long. Written as DNA, the CDR3 is TGTGCCAGCAGTCTAGATAAGGGGAGGGAAGCTTTCTTT. It translates to CASSLDKGREAFF.

This clone was observed many times. The chain joins TRBV12-3 or TRBV12-4 to TRBJ2-2, with D possibly being TRBD2 (5 bases). CDR3 length: 16 residues. Trimming cost V 4 bases and J 8 bases, with 20 bases left between them. The CDR3 reads CASSWAGQVTKGELFF. DNA of the CDR3: TGTGCCAGCAGTTGGGCCGGCCAAGTGACTAAAGGGGAGCTGTTTTTT.

Many counts were recorded for this clone. This sequence joins TRBV27 and TRBJ2-5, with 8 bases fitting TRBD2. Germline lookup yields CDR1 MNHEY and CDR2 SMNVEV (reference sequence). Trimming took 3 bases from V and 5 from J; bases not matched to a gene: 5. The length of the CDR3 is 14 residues. Here the CDR3 DNA reads TGTGCCAGCAGTTTGGAGGGCGGGAGGGAGACCCAGTACTTC. This translates into CASSLEGGRETQYF.

The genes are TRBV6-1 and TRBJ2-7; the D is unclear. Trimming took off 6 bases at V and 4 bases at J, with 13 bases between the two ends. This CDR3 contains 13 residues. Per germline, CDR1 MNHNS and CDR2 SASEGT. Here the CDR3 DNA reads TGTGCCAGCAGCCGTTCGTCTGTATACGAGCAGTACTTC. This translates into CASSRSSVYEQYF.

In this sample, this clone turned up a few times. The chain employs TRBV25-1 and TRBJ1-2; no clear D gene. The CDR3 is made up of 16 amino acids. Germline V CDR1 and CDR2: MGHDK, SYGVNS. V lost 2 bases, J lost 0 bases, and 13 bases lay in between. The CDR3 loop is CASSEKGKPSNYGYTF. The CDR3 nucleotides read TGTGCCAGCAGTGAAAAAGGGAAACCATCTAACTATGGCTACACCTTC.

In the case of this clone: The junction shows a germline mismatch at one end, possibly a read error. This CDR3 is CASSDGDNGELCF. CDR3 coding DNA: TGTGCAAGCAGTGATGGGGACAACGGGGAGCTGTGTTTT. The chain links TRBV6-8 to TRBJ2-2; D is possibly TRBD1 (6 bases). Germline V gene sequence: CDR1 MNHGY, CDR2 SAAAGT. This CDR3 is 13 amino acids long.